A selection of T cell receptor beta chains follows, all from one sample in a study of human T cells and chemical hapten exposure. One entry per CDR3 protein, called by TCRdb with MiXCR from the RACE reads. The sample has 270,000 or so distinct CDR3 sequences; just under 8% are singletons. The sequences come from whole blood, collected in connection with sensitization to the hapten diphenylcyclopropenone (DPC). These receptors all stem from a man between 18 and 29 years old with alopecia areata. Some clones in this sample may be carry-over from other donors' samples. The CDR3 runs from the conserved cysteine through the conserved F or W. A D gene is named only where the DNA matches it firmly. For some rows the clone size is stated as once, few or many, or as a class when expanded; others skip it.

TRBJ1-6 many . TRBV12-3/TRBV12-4 CASMEWSSYNSPLHF TGTGCCAGCATGGAGTGGAGCTCCTATAATTCACCCCTCCACTTT
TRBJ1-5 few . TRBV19 CASKKWQVNQPQHF TGTGCCAGTAAGAAATGGCAGGTCAATCAGCCCCAGCATTTT
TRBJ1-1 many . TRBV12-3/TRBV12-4 CASSFSGARNTEAFF TGTGCCAGCAGTTTTTCTGGGGCGAGGAACACTGAAGCTTTCTTT
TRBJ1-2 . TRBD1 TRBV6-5 CASSYWANGGQAGRYGYTF TGTGCCAGCAGTTATTGGGCCAATGGAGGACAGGCAGGGCGCTATGGCTACACCTTC
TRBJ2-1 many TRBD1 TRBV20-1 CSASRTGALGVEQFF TGCAGTGCTAGCCGTACAGGGGCTTTGGGGGTTGAGCAGTTCTTC
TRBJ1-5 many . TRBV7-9 CASSLWQDSQHF TGTGCCAGCAGCTTATGGCAGGACAGTCAGCATTTT
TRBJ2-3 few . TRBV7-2 CASSWGATPTDTQYF TGTGCCAGCAGTTGGGGGGCCACCCCCACAGATACGCAGTATTTT
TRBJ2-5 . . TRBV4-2 CASSWDGGLGQTQYF TGTGCCAGCAGCTGGGACGGGGGTCTCGGGCAGACCCAGTACTTC
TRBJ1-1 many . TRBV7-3 CASSLSGAGEAFF TGTGCCAGCAGCCTAAGTGGGGCCGGTGAAGCTTTCTTT
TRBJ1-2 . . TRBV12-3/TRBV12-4 CASSMGRPYGYTF TGTGCCAGCAGTATGGGACGGCCTTATGGCTACACCTTC
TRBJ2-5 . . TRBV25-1 CASSHAGRGGETQYF TGTGCCAGCAGTCACGCGGGCAGGGGTGGAGAGACCCAGTACTTC
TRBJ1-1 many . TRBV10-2 CASSTQGGNTEAFF TGCGCCAGCAGCACACAGGGAGGCAACACTGAAGCTTTCTTT
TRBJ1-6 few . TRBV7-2 CASSLSWQTNSPLHF TGTGCCAGCAGCTTAAGTTGGCAGACCAATTCACCCCTCCACTTT
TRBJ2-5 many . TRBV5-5 CASSWIETQYF TGTGCCAGCAGCTGGATAGAGACCCAGTACTTC
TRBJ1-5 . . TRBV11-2 CASSLERTNQPQHF TGTGCCAGCAGCTTAGAACGGACTAATCAGCCCCAGCATTTT
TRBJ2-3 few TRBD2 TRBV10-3 CAISDAGGRTDTQYF TGTGCCATCAGTGATGCGGGGGGAAGGACAGATACGCAGTATTTT
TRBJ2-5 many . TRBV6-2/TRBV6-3 CASSQDSQETQYF TGTGCCAGCAGCCAGGACAGCCAAGAGACCCAGTACTTC
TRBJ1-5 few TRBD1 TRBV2 CASRGQGDYQPQHF TGTGCCAGCAGGGGACAGGGAGATTATCAGCCCCAGCATTTT
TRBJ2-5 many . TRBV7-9 CASSSKERGTQYF TGTGCCAGCAGCTCGAAGGAGCGAGGGACCCAGTACTTC
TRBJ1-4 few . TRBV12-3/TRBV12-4 CASRTRGFSNEKLFF TGTGCCAGCAGAACACGTGGATTCTCTAATGAAAAACTGTTTTTT
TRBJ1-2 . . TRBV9 CASSVGSPNYGYTF TGTGCCAGCAGCGTCGGCAGTCCTAACTATGGCTACACCTTC
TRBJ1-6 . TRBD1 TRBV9 CASSVGPTGNNSPLHF TGTGCCAGCAGCGTAGGCCCGACAGGGAATAATTCACCCCTCCACTTT
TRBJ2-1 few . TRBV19 CASSIENRPSYNEQFF TGTGCCAGTAGTATAGAAAACCGGCCCTCCTACAATGAGCAGTTCTTC
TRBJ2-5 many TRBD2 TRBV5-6 CASSLYGGGAVETQYF TGTGCCAGCAGCTTGTACGGCGGGGGGGCCGTGGAGACCCAGTACTTC
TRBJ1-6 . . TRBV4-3 CASSQGRAHNSPLHF TGCGCCAGCAGCCAAGGAAGGGCCCATAATTCACCCCTCCACTTT
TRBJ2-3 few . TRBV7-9 CASSEMGIRDTQYF TGTGCCAGCAGCGAGATGGGGATCCGAGATACGCAGTATTTT
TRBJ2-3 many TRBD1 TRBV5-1 CASSRLTGGFDTQYF TGCGCCAGCAGCCGATTGACAGGGGGCTTCGATACGCAGTATTTT
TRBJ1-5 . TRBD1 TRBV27 CASSSVRGQGYNQPQHF TGTGCCAGCAGTTCCGTACGGGGACAGGGGTACAATCAGCCCCAGCATTTT
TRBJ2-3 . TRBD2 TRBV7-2 CASSFVSGGAADTQYF TGTGCCAGCAGCTTCGTGAGCGGGGGGGCCGCAGATACGCAGTATTTT
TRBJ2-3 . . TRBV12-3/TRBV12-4 CASSHSLPQYF TGTGCCAGCAGTCACAGCCTGCCGCAGTATTTT
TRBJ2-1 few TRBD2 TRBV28 CASRGTNNEQFF TGTGCCAGCAGGGGGACTAACAATGAGCAGTTCTTC
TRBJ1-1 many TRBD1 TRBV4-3 CASSQETGAQNTEAFF TGCGCCAGCAGCCAAGAAACAGGGGCCCAGAACACTGAAGCTTTCTTT
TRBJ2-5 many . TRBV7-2 CASSSGMKETQYF TGTGCCAGCAGCTCCGGAATGAAAGAGACCCAGTACTTC
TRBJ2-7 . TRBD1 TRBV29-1 CSVEKQTGGEQYF TGCAGCGTTGAAAAGCAGACAGGGGGGGAGCAGTACTTC
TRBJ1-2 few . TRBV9 CASTRSSARGNYGYTF TGTGCCAGCACGCGAAGTTCCGCGAGGGGAAATTATGGCTACACCTTC
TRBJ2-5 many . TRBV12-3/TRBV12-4 CASSLAVLGRNGETQYF TGTGCCAGCAGTTTAGCGGTTTTGGGTAGAAACGGAGAGACCCAGTACTTC
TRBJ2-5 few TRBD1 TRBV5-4 CASSAPGQLKETQYF TGTGCCAGCAGCGCTCCGGGACAGCTGAAAGAGACCCAGTACTTC
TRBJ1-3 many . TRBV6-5 CASSYADTIYF TGTGCCAGCAGTTACGCCGACACCATATATTTT